The T cell receptor beta chain under discussion was sequenced for a study of cytomegalovirus exposure and HLA in healthy donors. Study-level background: HLA-typed donors were the source of some 85 million unique TCRs, which an early data release held. Study findings and constraints: Roughly even sequencing depth across donors was the assumption behind the presence/absence analyses.

On this clone: The antigen remains undetermined.

PCR was performed using 60 Vbeta and 13 Jbeta primers. Repertoires were generated with immunoSEQ multiplex PCR, while TCRdb's copy carries only in-frame clones and drops some. The sample yields about 190,000 clones, about 83% seen once. Germline V gene data show CDR1 as SGHRS and CDR2 as YFSETQ. Losses at the gene ends were 3 bases for V and 6 bases for J; bases not matched to a gene: 9. This CDR3 contains 15 residues. The chain carries TRBV5-1 and TRBJ2-7; TRBD1 agrees at 10 bases. The sequenced material came from PBMCs. This clonotype was sampled from a man in his forties in good health and CMV-seropositive. The CDR3 sequence is CASSWTGTGAVEQYF. In nucleotides, the CDR3 is TGCGCCAGCAGCTGGACCGGGACAGGGGCTGTCGAGCAGTACTTC. The full variable domain, its missing parts supplied by reference TRBV5-1 and TRBJ2-7, is KAGVTQTPRYLIKTRGQQVTLSCSPISGHRSVSWYQQTPGQGLQFLFEYFSETQRNKGNFPGRFSGRQFSNSRSEMNVSTLELGDSALYLCASSWTGTGAVEQYFGPGTRLTVT.